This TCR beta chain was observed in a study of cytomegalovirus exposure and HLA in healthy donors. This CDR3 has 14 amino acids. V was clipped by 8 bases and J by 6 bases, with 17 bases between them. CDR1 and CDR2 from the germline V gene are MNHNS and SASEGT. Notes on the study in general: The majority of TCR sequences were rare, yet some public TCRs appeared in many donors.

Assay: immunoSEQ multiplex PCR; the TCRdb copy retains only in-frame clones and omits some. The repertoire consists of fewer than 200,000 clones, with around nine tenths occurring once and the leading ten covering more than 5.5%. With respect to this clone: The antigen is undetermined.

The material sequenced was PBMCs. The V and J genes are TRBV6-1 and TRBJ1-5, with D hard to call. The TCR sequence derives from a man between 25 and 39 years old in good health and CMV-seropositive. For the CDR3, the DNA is TGTGCCAGCGTTAGGGATCATGGCGGTCAGCCCCAGCATTTT. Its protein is CASVRDHGGQPQHF.